These 32 T cell receptor beta chains were sequenced from one sample in a study of blood T cell repertoires in COVID-19 (dated by TCRdb to the early 2020s). Libraries came from the immunoSEQ multiplex PCR assay. What TCRdb holds here is the immuneACCESS table cut down to in-frame rearrangements. Part of the clones is not present; checked against another copy, under half of the missing clones reflect an unresolved V gene, and the others are unexplained. The sample table contains 350,000 to 450,000 clones; only one count was recorded for about 87% of them. In total, the top ten clones hold about 2.3% of the sample. The sequenced sample consisted of peripheral blood. These receptors came from a woman in her sixties with COVID-19, enrolled during active disease.

This clone was detected only once. This chain connects TRBV6-5 to TRBJ1-1; possible D gene TRBD1, 6 bases. Germline values: CDR1 MNHEY, CDR2 SVGAGI. Trimming took off 6 bases at V and 8 bases at J, with 16 bases between the two ends. This CDR3 spans 13 amino acids. CDR3 residues: CASSMNRVAEAFF. CDR3 nucleotide sequence: TGTGCCAGCAGCATGAACAGGGTTGCCGAAGCTTTCTTT.

This clone was seen once. The J gene is TRBJ1-6, the V gene TRBV7-2, with D perhaps matching TRBD1 (6 bases). CDR1 SGHTA and CDR2 FQGNSA come from the germline V gene. The CDR3 loop spans 17 amino acids. V was trimmed by 3 bases and J by 0 bases, leaving 12 bases between them. The CDR3 bases are TGTGCCAGCAGCTTCCGGGACACGAGCTCCTATAATTCACCCCTCCACTTT. Translation gives CASSFRDTSSYNSPLHF. Looking up the rest from reference TRBV7-2 and TRBJ1-6 gives the full variable domain: GAGVSQSPSNKVTEKGKDVELRCDPISGHTALYWYRQSLGQGLEFLIYFQGNSAPDKSGLPSDRFSAERTGGSVSTLTIQRTQQEDSAVYLCASSFRDTSSYNSPLHFGNGTRLTVT.

This sequence joins TRBV7-3 and TRBJ2-5; weak D call: TRBD1 (6 bases). The germline CDR1 and CDR2 sequences are SGHTA and FQGTGA. CDR3 length equals 15 residues. V shed 3 bases and J shed 3 bases, with 14 bases lying between them. The CDR3 loop is CASSFAVGAEETQYF. DNA of the CDR3: TGTGCCAGCAGCTTCGCCGTGGGGGCGGAAGAGACCCAGTACTTC.

V and J are TRBV18 and TRBJ1-3; tentative D call: TRBD1 (6 bases). The CDR3 is made up of 15 amino acids. V shed 2 bases and J shed 0 bases, with 8 bases lying between them. From germline, CDR1 is KGHSH and CDR2 LQKENI. The DNA for the CDR3 is TGTGCCAGCTCACCAATACAGGGCTCTGGAAACACCATATATTTT. It is translated as CASSPIQGSGNTIYF.

V and J are TRBV19 and TRBJ1-6; possible D gene TRBD1, 5 bases. The CDR3 consists of 13 residues. Germline V gene lookup returns CDR1 LNHDA and CDR2 SQIVND (reference sequence). The V end lost 3 bases, the J end lost 9 bases, and 9 bases lay between the germline ends. Here the CDR3 DNA reads TGTGCCAGTAGTATTGGCAGGGTTTCACCCCTCCACTTT. Amino acids: CASSIGRVSPLHF.

This clone was counted a single time. The chain joins TRBV3-1 (or the pseudogene TRBV3-2) to TRBJ1-1, with TRBD1 as a possible D gene (6 bases). Deletions cut 1 base from V and 11 bases from J, with 14 bases between. This CDR3 spans 13 amino acids. Germline CDR1 and CDR2: LGHDT and YNNKEL (reference sequence). CDR3 coding DNA: TGTGCCAGCAGCCAAGCTTCCGCAGGGGAGGCTTTCTTT. This encodes CASSQASAGEAFF.

The rearrangement joins TRBV5-1 to TRBJ1-2; D perhaps matches TRBD1 (5 bases). The CDR3 length is 14 residues. The V end was cut by 0 bases, the J end by 0 bases, with 6 bases between. The germline V gene encodes CDR1 SGHRS and CDR2 YFSETQ. The CDR3 spells CASSLGTTNYGYTF. In nucleotides, the CDR3 is TGCGCCAGCAGCTTGGGGACAACTAACTATGGCTACACCTTC.

The gene calls are TRBV10-2 and TRBJ2-1, with 9 positions matching TRBD2. V was pared by 4 bases and J by 0 bases, with 10 bases of the junction left unmatched. Germline lookup yields CDR1 WSHSY and CDR2 SAAADI. The length of the CDR3 is 18 residues. As DNA, the CDR3 is TGCGCCAGCAGTGGGTCTAGCGGGAATTCCCGCTCCTACAATGAGCAGTTCTTC. Translated, it gives CASSGSSGNSRSYNEQFF.

This chain joins TRBV7-8 and TRBJ1-5; 7 nucleotides match TRBD1. Germline V CDR1 and CDR2: SGHVS, FQNEAQ. Trimming cost V 5 bases and J 5 bases; bases outside gene matches: 9. The CDR3 contains 15 residues. Written as DNA, the CDR3 is TGTGCCAGCAGCCTCAGTGACAGGGAGTATCAGCCCCAGCATTTT. Residues: CASSLSDREYQPQHF.

This clone has only one observation. The rearrangement links TRBV18 to TRBJ2-5; no reliable D call. Germline CDR1 KGHSH, CDR2 LQKENI. V lost 2 bases and J lost 2, with 9 bases in between. CDR3 length equals 14 residues. The CDR3 bases are TGTGCCAGCTCACCATTGCCTAGTCAAGAGACCCAGTACTTC. This gives the protein CASSPLPSQETQYF.

The chain employs TRBV7-9 and TRBJ2-2, with a weak D call TRBD1 (5 bases). Trimming removed 4 bases at V and 6 bases at J, with 15 bases between. This CDR3 has 15 amino acids. Germline values: CDR1 SEHNR, CDR2 FQNEAQ (reference sequence). This chain's CDR3 is CASSSQGRVAGELFF. CDR3 DNA: TGTGCCAGCAGCTCCCAGGGAAGGGTGGCCGGGGAGCTGTTTTTT.

V gene TRBV18 combines with J gene TRBJ1-2, with 8 bases matching TRBD1. The CDR3 runs to 14 residues. Germline assignment: CDR1 KGHSH and CDR2 LQKENI. V lost 6 bases to trimming and J lost 6 bases; unmatched junction nucleotides: 9. Written as DNA, the CDR3 is TGTGCCAGCTCTAAAATGGACAGGGACAATGGCTACACCTTC. As protein: CASSKMDRDNGYTF.

CDR3: CASSFGSRQGWDGYTF. Written as DNA, the CDR3 is TGCGCCAGCAGCTTTGGTTCTCGGCAGGGATGGGATGGCTACACCTTC. The J gene is TRBJ1-2, the V gene TRBV5-1; a possible D gene is TRBD1 (5 bases). CDR1 and CDR2 (germline): SGHRS, YFSETQ. CDR3 length: 16 residues. V was pared by 2 bases and J by 6 bases, with 20 bases between.

The V call is TRBV14, the J call TRBJ1-6; TRBD1 matches 7 bases. CDR3 size: 15 residues. V shed 0 bases and J 9 bases; nucleotides not matched to a gene: 5. CDR1 and CDR2 from the germline V gene are SGHDN and FVKESK. DNA for the CDR3: TGTGCCAGCAGCCAAGATCCAGGGGGAAGTTCACCCCTCCACTTT. Protein: CASSQDPGGSSPLHF.

This sequence joins TRBV18 and TRBJ1-1; D not resolved. This CDR3 contains 14 residues. Trimming took 2 bases from V and 4 from J, leaving 11 bases between them. Germline V CDR1 and CDR2: KGHSH, LQKENI. The CDR3 DNA reads as TGTGCCAGCTCACCATCCCCGAGCGGCACTGAAGCTTTCTTT. Translated: CASSPSPSGTEAFF.

This chain's CDR3 is CAWTADSWTEAFF. The CDR3 DNA is TGTGCCTGGACCGCAGACAGCTGGACTGAAGCTTTCTTT. V usage is TRBV30 and J usage is TRBJ1-1; a possible D gene is TRBD1 (5 bases). There are 13 residues in the CDR3. The ends were cut back, 4 bases at V and 5 bases at J, with 14 bases in the middle. CDR1 and CDR2 from the germline V gene are GTSNPN and SVGIG (reference sequence).

The chain links TRBV20-1 to TRBJ1-3; no clear D. Germline CDR1 and CDR2: DFQATT and SNEGSKA (reference sequence). Trimming removed 3 bases at V and 2 bases at J, with 11 bases between. The CDR3 is 14 residues long. CDR3 nucleotides: TGCAGTGCTAGTAGCGGTGGGACTGGAAACACCATATATTTT. The encoded protein is CSASSGGTGNTIYF.

This chain links TRBV28 with TRBJ1-4; D gene uncertain. This CDR3 is built from 12 residues. Germline CDR1 is MDHEN and CDR2 is SYDVKM. Trimming removed 8 bases from V and 7 bases from J, with 11 bases in between. CDR3 region: CASHQAGEKLFF. The CDR3 DNA reads TGTGCCAGCCACCAAGCAGGTGAAAAACTGTTTTTT. Supplemented by reference TRBV28 and TRBJ1-4, the full variable domain reads DVKVTQSSRYLVKRTGEKVFLECVQDMDHENMFWYRQDPGLGLRLIYFSYDVKMKEKGDIPEGYSVSREKKERFSLILESASTNQTSMYLCASHQAGEKLFFGSGTQLSVL.

V and J are TRBV2 and TRBJ1-5, with D unresolved. Germline V gene sequence: CDR1 SNHLY, CDR2 FYNNEI. The CDR3 is 15 residues long. Trimming pared 2 bases from V and 5 bases from J, leaving 13 bases between. CDR3 region: CASSEQRGRDQPQHF. DNA for the CDR3: TGTGCCAGCAGTGAACAGCGAGGTCGCGATCAGCCCCAGCATTTT.

This clone has only one observation. V is TRBV19 and J is TRBJ2-1; tentative D call: TRBD2 (6 bases). Deletions cut 3 bases from V and 16 bases from J, with 19 bases between. The CDR3 contains 13 residues. The germline V gene encodes CDR1 LNHDA and CDR2 SQIVND (reference sequence). CDR3 in DNA: TGTGCCAGTAGTATTTCTACCGGGACTGTCGAATTCTTC. It encodes CASSISTGTVEFF.

The chain uses TRBV28 and TRBJ1-2, with TRBD1 matching 7 bases. Looked up from germline, CDR1 is MDHEN and CDR2 is SYDVKM. The CDR3 spans 15 residues. V gave up 7 bases and J gave up 1 base; unmatched junction bases: 9. The CDR3 is CASTPRDRDNYGYTF. The CDR3 DNA follows: TGTGCCAGCACCCCCCGGGACAGAGATAACTATGGCTACACCTTC.

This sequence joins TRBV5-1 and TRBJ2-5; 8 bases map to TRBD2. The V segment lost 2 bases and the J segment 3 bases; nucleotides outside the gene matches: 9. This CDR3 comprises 16 residues. Germline CDR1 is SGHRS and CDR2 is YFSETQ. CDR3 bases: TGCGCCAGCAGCTTCTCCGGGGGGGGGAGCGAAGAGACCCAGTACTTC. Translating it yields CASSFSGGGSEETQYF.

The V gene is TRBV18, the J gene TRBJ2-2; TRBD1 agrees at 7 bases. V shed 3 bases and J 3 bases; nucleotides not matched to a gene: 4. The CDR3 is 15 residues long. In germline, CDR1 is KGHSH, CDR2 LQKENI. This CDR3 reads CASSPGQYDTGELFF. The CDR3 DNA is TGTGCCAGCTCACCGGGACAGTATGACACCGGGGAGCTGTTTTTT.

This chain links TRBV3-1 (or the pseudogene TRBV3-2) with TRBJ2-7; the match to TRBD2 covers 11 bases. The germline V gene has CDR1 LGHDT and CDR2 YNNKEL (reference sequence). This CDR3 comprises 13 residues. The J segment lost 7 bases and the V segment lost 4 bases, leaving 3 bases of the junction unmatched. CDR3 nucleotides: TGTGCCAGCAGCCTAGCGGGGGGGCAAGAGCAGTACTTC. This translates into CASSLAGGQEQYF.

This chain links TRBV14 with TRBJ1-5; 8 bases fit TRBD1. The CDR3 consists of 14 residues. Germline V gene lookup returns CDR1 SGHDN and CDR2 FVKESK. The V gene end was trimmed by 5 bases and the J gene end by 3 bases; junction bases not matched to a gene: 3. This CDR3 is CASSATGDNQPQHF. The CDR3 nucleotides are TGTGCCAGCAGCGCGACAGGGGACAATCAGCCCCAGCATTTT. Combining the CDR3 with reference TRBV14 and TRBJ1-5 gives the whole variable domain EAGVTQFPSHSVIEKGQTVTLRCDPISGHDNLYWYRRVMGKEIKFLLHFVKESKQDESGMPNNRFLAERTGGTYSTLKVQPAELEDSGVYFCASSATGDNQPQHFGDGTRLSIL.

CDR3 loop: CASSVSLLFPRSLGGAGELFF. The CDR3, as DNA: TGTGCCAGCAGCGTATCCCTCTTATTCCCTAGGTCGTTGGGTGGTGCCGGGGAGCTGTTTTTT. The rearrangement joins TRBV9 to TRBJ2-2; the D is unclear. V gave up 1 base and J gave up 6 bases, with 31 bases separating them. Germline V gene sequence: CDR1 SGDLS, CDR2 YYNGEE. This CDR3 spans 21 amino acids.

This rearrangement joins TRBV6-5 to TRBJ2-7, with 7 bases matching TRBD1. The CDR3 is made up of 14 amino acids. The ends lost 6 bases at V and 6 bases at J; junction bases unmatched: 11. Germline V lookup: CDR1 MNHEY, CDR2 SVGAGI. CDR3 region: CASSRQGKGAEQYF. The CDR3 coding sequence is TGTGCCAGCAGCCGACAGGGAAAGGGCGCCGAGCAGTACTTC.

Only a few counts were recorded for this clone. The rearrangement links TRBV29-1 to TRBJ1-2; 7 bases fit TRBD1. CDR3 length: 13 amino acids. CDR1 and CDR2 (germline): SQVTM, ANQGSEA. V gave up 6 bases and J gave up 7 bases; unmatched junction bases: 11. CDR3: CSVNTRDSGGYTF. The CDR3 DNA reads as TGCAGCGTCAATACCCGGGACAGCGGTGGCTACACCTTC. Full variable domain (remainder filled in from reference TRBV29-1 and TRBJ1-2): SAVISQKPSRDICQRGTSLTIQCQVDSQVTMMFWYRQQPGQSLTLIATANQGSEATYESGFVIDKFPISRPNLTFSTLTVSNMSPEDSSIYLCSVNTRDSGGYTFGSGTRLTVV.

This clone turned up a few times. CDR3 in DNA: TGTGCCAGCAGTTTTAACAGGGATTCACCCCTCCACTTT. It is translated as CASSFNRDSPLHF. The rearrangement links TRBV6-5 to TRBJ1-6; D is possibly TRBD1 (6 bases). The length of the CDR3 is 13 residues. V gave up 4 bases and J gave up 8 bases, with 9 bases separating them. Germline values: CDR1 MNHEY, CDR2 SVGAGI.

This chain connects TRBV7-9 to TRBJ1-6; a weak D match, TRBD1 (5 bases). Germline V gives CDR1 SEHNR, CDR2 FQNEAQ (reference sequence). The CDR3 extends over 14 amino acids. V gave up 7 bases and J gave up 3 bases, with 10 bases separating them. CDR3 nucleotide sequence: TGTGCCAGCACGGGGCAGATCTATAATTCACCCCTCCACTTT. This translates into CASTGQIYNSPLHF.

This sequence joins TRBV6-5 and TRBJ1-6; 9 nucleotides align to TRBD1. Germline CDR1 is MNHEY and CDR2 is SVGAGI. After removal of 2 bases from V and 10 bases from J, the junction contained 6 bases not matched to a gene. The CDR3 length is 15 residues. CDR3 nucleotide sequence: TGTGCCAGCAGTTACACCGGGGGACAGGGCTCACCCCTCCACTTT. It specifies CASSYTGGQGSPLHF.

Of note for this clone: In the same sample, other DNA sequences code for this CDR3. The rearrangement uses TRBV15 and TRBJ2-7; D is ambiguous. There are 13 residues in the CDR3. Per germline, CDR1 LNHNV and CDR2 YYDKDF (reference sequence). With 0 bases removed from V and 0 bases from J, the gap between germline ends came to 3 bases. This CDR3 reads CATSRDSSYEQYF. CDR3 nucleotides: TGTGCCACCAGCAGAGACAGCTCCTACGAGCAGTACTTC. Looking up the rest from reference TRBV15 and TRBJ2-7 gives the full variable domain: DAMVIQNPRYQVTQFGKPVTLSCSQTLNHNVMYWYQQKSSQAPKLLFHYYDKDFNNEADTPDNFQSRRPNTSFCFLDIRSPGLGDTAMYLCATSRDSSYEQYFGPGTRLTVT.